This entry is about one T cell receptor beta chain. No antigen is known for it. The sample originates from a study of cytomegalovirus exposure and HLA in healthy donors. Study in general: There were 350 to 400 genotyped donors. Of these, 75% to 90% fell in the genetic ancestry cluster associated with self-reported Caucasian donors.

Study-wide findings and caveats: A missense variant in DCLRE1C was later tied to TCR beta V- and J-gene trimming.

The PCR used 60 Vbeta and 13 Jbeta primers. The assay was immunoSEQ multiplex PCR, and TCRdb's table has in-frame clones only and misses some. The sample data list around 100,000 clones. This clonotype was obtained from a man aged 40-49 years in good health and CMV-seropositive. Sequencing was done on a sample of PBMCs.

In DNA form, the CDR3 reads TGTGCCAGCAGTGAGGTTCGGACTAGCGGGAGTAGCACAGATACGCAGTATTTT. Residues: CASSEVRTSGSSTDTQYF. This sequence joins TRBV2 and TRBJ2-3; 13 nucleotides line up with TRBD2. This CDR3 region has 18 residues. CDR1 and CDR2 from the germline V gene are SNHLY and FYNNEI. V shed 3 bases and J 0 bases; nucleotides not matched to a gene: 6.